Presented here are 24 T cell receptor beta chains from one specimen sequenced in a study of blood T cells in healthy people across ages. Primed by a sample-barcoded 5' primer and a J-beta primer mix, a second PCR proceeded for about 7 to 12 cycles. TCRdb reanalysed the 5' RACE reads using MiXCR and keeps one entry per CDR3 protein. This table holds 650,000 to 1,000,000 distinct CDR3 sequences, around 50% found once. Material: blood. The receptors derive from a man at least 80 years old in good health.

This clonotype was seen many times. V usage is TRBV6-5 and J usage is TRBJ2-6, with a possible D match to TRBD1 (5 bases). The length of the CDR3 is 16 residues. V dropped 4 bases and J dropped 1 base, with 11 bases sitting between them. Germline V gives CDR1 MNHEY, CDR2 SVGAGI. The CDR3 sequence is CASSSGIISGANVLTF. As DNA, the CDR3 is TGTGCCAGCAGTTCAGGGATCATTTCTGGGGCCAACGTCCTGACTTTC.

The V call is TRBV15, the J call TRBJ2-7; D remains unclear. Germline V gene data show CDR1 as LNHNV and CDR2 as YYDKDF (reference sequence). This CDR3 spans 12 amino acids. The germline V and J ends were trimmed by 4 bases and 8 bases, with 12 bases remaining between them. DNA for the CDR3: TGTGCCACCAGCAACAATCTTGGCAAGCAGTACTTC. Amino acid sequence: CATSNNLGKQYF.

The chain couples TRBV7-8 to TRBJ2-3, with TRBD1 identical over 7 bases. CDR3 length equals 14 residues. CDR1 and CDR2 (germline): SGHVS, FQNEAQ. J gave up 4 bases and V 4 bases, and 5 bases lay outside the gene matches. This CDR3 is CASSSDRAADTQYF. In nucleotides, the CDR3 is TGTGCCAGCAGCTCTGACAGGGCAGCAGATACGCAGTATTTT.

The V and J genes are TRBV29-1 and TRBJ2-7; TRBD1 matches 10 bases. CDR3 size: 14 residues. Germline CDR1 reads SQVTM; CDR2 reads ANQGSEA. Germline trimming cut 4 bases from V and 2 bases from J; bases unmatched to any gene: 5. The CDR3 protein is CSVGTGGRPYEQYF. CDR3 nucleotides: TGCAGCGTTGGGACAGGGGGGCGACCCTACGAGCAGTACTTC.

Comment on this clonotype: A junction end diverges from the germline sequence, so it may reflect a read error. The J gene is TRBJ1-2, the V gene TRBV7-2; D is uncertain. CDR3 length: 13 residues. The germline gives CDR1 SGHTA, CDR2 FQGNSA. The CDR3 sequence: CAGSPTIEHSYTF. Written as DNA, the CDR3 is TGTGCCGGCAGCCCGACCATCGAGCATAGCTACACCTTC.

This clonotype was seen at least ten times. The rearrangement links TRBV29-1 to TRBJ1-5; D ambiguous. CDR3 length: 12 amino acids. V was cut by 4 bases and J by 3 bases, with 7 bases left in between. Germline V gene lookup returns CDR1 SQVTM and CDR2 ANQGSEA. The CDR3 reads CSVGQLNQPQHF. The CDR3 region has the DNA TGCAGCGTTGGGCAGCTCAATCAGCCCCAGCATTTT.

V and J are TRBV19 and TRBJ2-3; TRBD1 is a possible D gene (6 bases). The CDR3 has 18 residues. Looked up from germline, CDR1 is LNHDA and CDR2 is SQIVND (reference sequence). V was shortened by 7 bases and J by 1 base, with 24 bases between the two germline ends. The CDR3 nucleotides read TGTGCCAGTAACCCAATCCATCAGGGGCCGTCAGGCACAGATACGCAGTATTTT. Translated: CASNPIHQGPSGTDTQYF.

The chain joins TRBV12-3 or TRBV12-4 to TRBJ2-2; the D gene is possibly TRBD1 (5 bases). The CDR3 runs 16 residues. Trimming took off 4 bases at V and 0 bases at J, with 12 bases between the two ends. This chain's CDR3 is CASSSRGRSNTGELFF. The CDR3, as DNA: TGTGCCAGCAGTTCAAGGGGCCGCTCGAACACCGGGGAGCTGTTTTTT.

The CDR3 region has the DNA TGTGCCTCGAGCGGCGGGAGACCCTACAATGAGCAGTACTTC. Its protein is CASSGGRPYNEQYF. The chain employs TRBV30 and TRBJ2-1, with TRBD2 identical over 7 bases. The closer fit of TRBJ2-7 to the DNA end suggests the J call may be wrong. CDR1 and CDR2 from the germline V gene are GTSNPN and SVGIG (reference sequence). The CDR3 consists of 14 residues.

V usage is TRBV28 and J usage is TRBJ2-1, with D uncertain. CDR1 MDHEN and CDR2 SYDVKM come from the germline V gene. The CDR3 length is 13 residues. V lost 11 bases to trimming and J lost 7 bases, with 18 bases between them. CDR3 residues: CASTKNGRNEQFF. CDR3 bases: TGTGCCTCTACGAAGAATGGACGGAATGAGCAGTTCTTC.

The chain uses TRBV10-3 and TRBJ2-7, with D perhaps TRBD2 (5 bases). CDR1 and CDR2 (germline): ENHRY, SYGVKD. V lost 7 bases, J lost 3 bases, and 16 bases lay in between. The CDR3 totals 14 residues. The CDR3 DNA sequence: TGTGCCATCATGAGAGACTTCCGGGGCTACGAGCAGTACTTC. Translating it yields CAIMRDFRGYEQYF.

This clonotype has more than one count but fewer than ten. The chain joins TRBV20-1 to TRBJ2-5; D is unclear. V shed 6 bases and J shed 1 base, with 15 bases lying between them. This CDR3 is built from 14 residues. CDR1 is DFQATT and CDR2 is SNEGSKA in the germline V gene (reference sequence). CDR3 DNA sequence: TGCAGTGCGCAAAGGTCCGGTACCCAAGAGACCCAGTACTTC. Translating it yields CSAQRSGTQETQYF.

This clonotype was seen more than once but under ten times. The chain is built from TRBV7-2 and TRBJ2-2, with D tentatively TRBD1 or TRBD2 (6 bases each). The germline gives CDR1 SGHTA, CDR2 FQGNSA. This CDR3 contains 17 residues. V dropped 5 bases and J dropped 5 bases, with 21 bases sitting between them. The CDR3 protein is CASSTSQGGQRTGELFF. The CDR3 region has the DNA TGTGCCAGCAGCACCAGCCAGGGAGGACAGCGGACCGGGGAGCTGTTTTTT.

For this clonotype: One end of the junction fails to match germline, which may point to a read error. The chain has TRBV6-6 and TRBJ2-5; TRBD1 is a possible D gene (5 bases). This CDR3 is 15 amino acids long. Germline CDR1 and CDR2: MNHNY and SVGAGI (reference sequence). CDR3 region: CAGRAPDGRQETQYF. The CDR3 nucleotides read TGTGCCGGCAGGGCCCCGGACGGCAGGCAAGAGACCCAGTACTTC.

This clonotype was counted only a few times. J is TRBJ1-6 and V is TRBV7-9; D is unclear. The length of the CDR3 is 14 residues. The V and J ends lost 4 bases and 9 bases respectively, with 13 bases between them. Per the germline V gene, CDR1 is SEHNR and CDR2 is FQNEAQ (reference sequence). The CDR3 is CASSYASPFSPLHF. CDR3 DNA sequence: TGTGCCAGCAGCTACGCCAGTCCGTTTTCACCCCTCCACTTT.

Notes on this clonotype: A much larger clone differs by one base, so this may be a read error. The CDR3 DNA reads as TGCAGCGTTCCAACGACTTCCGCGATCGCAGATACGCAGTATTTT. Residues: CSVPTTSAIADTQYF. V and J are TRBV29-1 and TRBJ2-3; D ambiguous. CDR1 SQVTM and CDR2 ANQGSEA come from the germline V gene. The ends were cut back, 5 bases at V and 4 bases at J, with 19 bases in the middle. The CDR3 loop spans 15 amino acids.

This rearrangement joins TRBV6-2 or TRBV6-3 to TRBJ2-7; weak D call: TRBD2 (5 bases). Trimming stripped 8 bases from V and 2 bases from J, with 13 bases between. CDR1 and CDR2 from the germline V gene are MNHEY and SVGEGT. This CDR3 region has 13 residues. CDR3 DNA sequence: TGTGCCAGCGCCCGGGAACAGCCCTACGAGCAGTACTTC. Protein sequence: CASAREQPYEQYF.

The CDR3 coding sequence is TGTGCCAGCAGCTTAGCCAGGGGTCCCAATCAGCCCCAGCATTTT. It specifies CASSLARGPNQPQHF. The V gene is TRBV7-2, the J gene TRBJ1-5; possible D gene TRBD1, 6 bases. The CDR3 contains 15 residues. Germline V gene lookup returns CDR1 SGHTA and CDR2 FQGNSA. V was trimmed by 0 bases and J by 3 bases, leaving 9 bases between them. The full variable domain, with the rest looked up from reference TRBV7-2 and TRBJ1-5, is GAGVSQSPSNKVTEKGKDVELRCDPISGHTALYWYRQSLGQGLEFLIYFQGNSAPDKSGLPSDRFSAERTGGSVSTLTIQRTQQEDSAVYLCASSLARGPNQPQHFGDGTRLSIL.

The CDR3 sequence: CSVGQGYNYGYTF. The CDR3 DNA reads as TGCAGCGTTGGACAGGGTTATAACTATGGCTACACCTTC. The chain links TRBV29-1 to TRBJ1-2; 7 nucleotides line up with TRBD1. J gave up 1 base and V 4 bases, and 3 bases lay outside the gene matches. Germline values: CDR1 SQVTM, CDR2 ANQGSEA. The CDR3 is made up of 13 amino acids.

The chain combines TRBV3-1 with TRBJ2-1; unclear D gene. The CDR3 sequence is 14 residues long. V lost 1 base to trimming and J lost 8 bases, with 12 bases between them. Germline CDR1 LGHDT, CDR2 YNNKEL (reference sequence). CDR3 in amino acids: CASSQVSRSYEQFF. The CDR3 DNA follows: TGTGCCAGCAGCCAAGTCTCTCGATCCTATGAGCAGTTCTTC.

This clonotype came up a few times. The rearrangement joins TRBV7-2 to TRBJ2-1; D may correspond to TRBD1 or TRBD2 (5 bases each). Trimming cost V 1 base and J 5 bases, with 15 bases left between them. The germline gives CDR1 SGHTA, CDR2 FQGNSA. The CDR3 is made up of 16 amino acids. The CDR3 sequence is CASSLGSGWGNNEQFF. CDR3 in DNA: TGTGCCAGCAGCTTAGGTTCCGGGTGGGGGAACAATGAGCAGTTCTTC.

This clonotype turned up a few times. The chain has TRBV4-1 and TRBJ2-2; 12 bases align to TRBD1. The CDR3 length is 16 residues. Germline CDR1 is MGHRA and CDR2 is YSYEKL. Losses at the gene ends were 2 bases for V and 8 bases for J; bases not matched to a gene: 6. The CDR3 DNA is TGCGCCAGCAGCCAATCGGGACAGGGGGCGGCGGGGGAGCTGTTTTTT. This sequence encodes CASSQSGQGAAGELFF.

This clonotype was detected only once. The rearrangement links TRBV12-3 or TRBV12-4 to TRBJ2-3; D not resolved. The CDR3 is made up of 16 amino acids. Trimming took 6 bases from V and 2 from J, leaving 18 bases between them. DNA of the CDR3: TGTGCCAGCAGACCCCCTAACGTGATCTACACAGATACGCAGTATTTT. Protein product: CASRPPNVIYTDTQYF.

CDR3 in amino acids: CASRTKETQFF. The DNA of the CDR3 is TGTGCCAGCAGGACAAAAGAGACCCAGTTCTTC. V usage is TRBV27 and J usage is TRBJ2-1; D is uncertain. Germline V CDR1 and CDR2: MNHEY, SMNVEV (reference sequence). The germline V and J ends were trimmed by 6 bases and 13 bases, with 13 bases remaining between them. The CDR3 consists of 11 residues.